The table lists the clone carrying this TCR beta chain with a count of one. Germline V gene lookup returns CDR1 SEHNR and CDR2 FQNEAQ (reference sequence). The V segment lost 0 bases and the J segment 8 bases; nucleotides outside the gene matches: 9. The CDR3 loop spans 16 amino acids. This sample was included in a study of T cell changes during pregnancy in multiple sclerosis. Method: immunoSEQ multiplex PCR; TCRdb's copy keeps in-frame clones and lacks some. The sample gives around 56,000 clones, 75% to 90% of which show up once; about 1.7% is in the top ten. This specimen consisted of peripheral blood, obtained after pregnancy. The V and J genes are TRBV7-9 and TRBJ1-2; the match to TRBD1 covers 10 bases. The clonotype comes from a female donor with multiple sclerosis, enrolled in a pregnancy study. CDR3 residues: CASSLAGLGTGDGYTF. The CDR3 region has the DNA TGTGCCAGCAGCTTAGCCGGCTTAGGGACAGGGGACGGCTACACCTTC.